Below, 20 T cell receptor beta chains from the same sample are listed, as sequenced in a study of technical replicates of blood from a handful of donors. This table comes from immunoSEQ multiplex PCR, and its TCRdb copy is limited to in-frame clones, with some not included. The table has under 100,000 clones, 65% to 90% seen once. Specimen: PBMCs. These receptor sequences come from a human donor in good health. Some clones in this sample may be carry-over from other donors' samples.

The rearrangement links TRBV27 to TRBJ2-7; 9 bases are a match to TRBD2. Germline V gene sequence: CDR1 MNHEY, CDR2 SMNVEV (reference sequence). Trimming at V came to 2 bases and at J to 6 bases, leaving 8 bases not matched to a gene. There are 15 residues in the CDR3. DNA of the CDR3: TGTGCCAGCAGTTTACTGGCGGGGGGGCCGCGCGAGCAGTACTTC. This encodes CASSLLAGGPREQYF.

V gene TRBV11-2 combines with J gene TRBJ2-1; TRBD1 is a possible D gene (7 bases). CDR3 length equals 17 residues. The V gene's germline CDR1 is SGHAT and CDR2 FQNNGV. V lost 5 bases and J 4 bases, leaving 21 bases between the germline ends. CDR3 residues: CASSPQGGAGRYNEQFF. CDR3 nucleotide sequence: TGTGCCAGCAGCCCCCAGGGGGGCGCGGGGCGGTACAATGAGCAGTTCTTC.

This clone was seen only once. The J gene is TRBJ2-2, the V gene TRBV4-1; TRBD1 might be the D (5 bases). This CDR3 has 11 amino acids. In germline, CDR1 is MGHRA, CDR2 YSYEKL. V lost 7 bases to trimming and J lost 7 bases, with 7 bases between them. The CDR3 reads CASKGNGELFF. As DNA, the CDR3 is TGCGCCAGCAAGGGGAACGGGGAGCTGTTTTTT.

This chain joins TRBV10-3 and TRBJ2-7; 14 bases are shared with TRBD2. Germline-derived CDR1 and CDR2 are ENHRY and SYGVKD. The CDR3 has 17 residues. J gave up 6 bases and V 4 bases, and 11 bases lay outside the gene matches. The CDR3 spells CAISASGLAGGGGEQYF. DNA for the CDR3: TGTGCCATCAGTGCATCCGGACTAGCGGGAGGAGGAGGCGAGCAGTACTTC.

This rearrangement joins TRBV4-1 to TRBJ1-1; D ambiguous. V was pared by 0 bases and J by 3 bases, with 11 bases between. Germline V gene sequence: CDR1 MGHRA, CDR2 YSYEKL. This CDR3 has 15 residues. The CDR3 is CASSQDTGSDTEAFF. The CDR3 DNA reads as TGCGCCAGCAGCCAAGATACCGGGTCGGACACTGAAGCTTTCTTT.

The chain employs TRBV29-1 and TRBJ1-2, with TRBD1 matching 7 bases. Germline CDR1 and CDR2: SQVTM and ANQGSEA. The CDR3 is 12 amino acids. V dropped 2 bases and J dropped 8; count of bases not matched to a gene: 5. The CDR3 is CSVERQGKGYTF. The CDR3 DNA is TGCAGCGTTGAAAGACAGGGCAAAGGCTACACCTTC.

The V gene is TRBV5-1, the J gene TRBJ2-1; tentatively, D is TRBD2 (6 bases). V lost 0 bases, J lost 1 base, and 11 bases lay in between. Germline values: CDR1 SGHRS, CDR2 YFSETQ. The CDR3 extends over 16 amino acids. The CDR3 nucleotides read TGCGCCAGCAGCTTGGCGTCTCTAGCGTCCTACAATGAGCAGTTCTTC. Translating it yields CASSLASLASYNEQFF.

This chain joins TRBV7-9 and TRBJ2-6; maybe TRBD2 (6 bases). The CDR3 sequence is 14 residues long. In germline, CDR1 is SEHNR, CDR2 FQNEAQ (reference sequence). V was pared by 8 bases and J by 3 bases, with 11 bases between. The CDR3 protein is CASWGVFGANVLTF. CDR3 nucleotides: TGTGCCAGCTGGGGGGTCTTTGGGGCCAACGTCCTGACTTTC.

The chain is built from TRBV2 and TRBJ2-1; D call uncertain. CDR1 and CDR2 (germline): SNHLY, FYNNEI. Trimming took 4 bases from V and 0 from J, leaving 4 bases between them. The CDR3 consists of 13 residues. CDR3 sequence (DNA): TGTGCCAGCAGTGCGTACTCCTACAATGAGCAGTTCTTC. Amino acids: CASSAYSYNEQFF.

The V call is TRBV27, the J call TRBJ2-5; tentatively, D is TRBD1 (6 bases). The CDR3 is made up of 14 amino acids. Per the germline V gene, CDR1 is MNHEY and CDR2 is SMNVEV (reference sequence). V was shortened by 5 bases and J by 5 bases, with 15 bases between the two germline ends. The DNA of the CDR3 is TGTGCCAGCAGTCCGTTAGTAACAGGGGAGACCCAGTACTTC. Translation: CASSPLVTGETQYF.

The rearrangement links TRBV19 to TRBJ2-3; 12 positions agree with TRBD2. The CDR3 loop spans 14 amino acids. The germline V gene encodes CDR1 LNHDA and CDR2 SQIVND (reference sequence). Trimming took 7 bases from V and 4 from J; bases not matched to a gene: 3. The CDR3 nucleotides read TGTGCCAGTACTAGCGGGGGGGCATCAGATACGCAGTATTTT. It is translated as CASTSGGASDTQYF.

The chain couples TRBV9 to TRBJ1-1, with D unclear. CDR1 and CDR2 from the germline V gene are SGDLS and YYNGEE. With 4 bases removed from V and 1 base from J, the gap between germline ends came to 17 bases. The CDR3 covers 16 residues. This CDR3 is CASSPYLSRGNTEAFF. CDR3 bases: TGTGCCAGCAGCCCATACCTATCTCGGGGGAACACTGAAGCTTTCTTT. The whole variable domain, remainder taken from reference TRBV9 and TRBJ1-1, is DSGVTQTPKHLITATGQRVTLRCSPRSGDLSVYWYQQSLDQGLQFLIQYYNGEERAKGNILERFSAQQFPDLHSELNLSSLELGDSALYFCASSPYLSRGNTEAFFGQGTRLTVV.

The rearrangement uses TRBV4-1 and TRBJ1-2; the match to TRBD1 covers 9 bases. This CDR3 comprises 15 residues. The V segment lost 5 bases and the J segment 4 bases; nucleotides outside the gene matches: 8. CDR1 and CDR2 (germline): MGHRA, YSYEKL. CDR3: CASSRGGDRVYGYTF. As DNA, the CDR3 is TGCGCCAGCAGCAGAGGGGGGGACAGGGTCTATGGCTACACCTTC.

This rearrangement joins TRBV4-3 to TRBJ2-3; 11 nucleotides agree with TRBD2. Trimming took 0 bases from V and 6 from J; bases not matched to a gene: 8. CDR1 and CDR2 (germline): LGHNA, YSLEER. CDR3 length: 17 amino acids. In DNA form, the CDR3 reads TGCGCCAGCAGCCAAGAGGGCGGTAGCGGGAGGGCGGATACGCAGTATTTT. Its protein product is CASSQEGGSGRADTQYF.

The V and J genes are TRBV5-1 and TRBJ1-2; no reliable D call. Germline V gene lookup returns CDR1 SGHRS and CDR2 YFSETQ. This CDR3 is built from 13 residues. Trimming stripped 5 bases from V and 0 bases from J, with 8 bases between. The CDR3 region has the DNA TGCGCCAGCAGGTTTGAGACTAACTATGGCTACACCTTC. Protein sequence: CASRFETNYGYTF.

The chain recombines TRBV5-1 with TRBJ2-1; TRBD2 is a possible D gene (6 bases). The CDR3 is 15 amino acids. The germline V gene has CDR1 SGHRS and CDR2 YFSETQ. V lost 1 base and J lost 3, with 11 bases in between. The CDR3 region has the DNA TGCGCCAGCAGCTTGCAACTGGACTACTACAATGAGCAGTTCTTC. It encodes CASSLQLDYYNEQFF.

The genes are TRBV18 and TRBJ2-3, with D maybe TRBD1 (6 bases). Trimming stripped 0 bases from V and 5 bases from J, with 12 bases between. CDR1 is KGHSH, CDR2 LQKENI, per germline. The CDR3 is made up of 15 amino acids. CDR3 loop: CASSPPGTPGDTQYF. CDR3 nucleotides: TGTGCCAGCTCACCACCAGGGACACCGGGAGATACGCAGTATTTT.

The rearrangement links TRBV15 to TRBJ2-3; tentatively, D is TRBD2 (5 bases). V lost 0 bases and J 0 bases, leaving 10 bases between the germline ends. Germline CDR1 reads LNHNV; CDR2 reads YYDKDF (reference sequence). This CDR3 spans 16 amino acids. CDR3: CATSRDQAASTDTQYF. DNA of the CDR3: TGTGCCACCAGCAGAGATCAAGCGGCTAGCACAGATACGCAGTATTTT.

CDR3 nucleotides: TGTGCCAGCTCACGCTCGGCGGGGAGCCCCAATGAGCAGTTCTTC. It codes for CASSRSAGSPNEQFF. The V call is TRBV18, the J call TRBJ2-1; TRBD2 might be the D (6 bases). Germline V gene sequence: CDR1 KGHSH, CDR2 LQKENI. Between the trimmed V and J ends, which lost 4 bases and 6 bases, there was a span of 16 bases. The CDR3 spans 15 residues.

V and J are TRBV9 and TRBJ2-1, with a weak D call TRBD2 (6 bases). Germline V gives CDR1 SGDLS, CDR2 YYNGEE. V was clipped by 6 bases and J by 6 bases, with 13 bases between them. There are 13 residues in the CDR3. In nucleotides, the CDR3 is TGTGCCAGCAATGAGGCGGGGCTCAATGAGCAGTTCTTC. As protein: CASNEAGLNEQFF.